This TCR beta chain was identified in a study of cytomegalovirus exposure and HLA in healthy donors. Study-level points and caveats: With high specificity and sensitivity, the classifier reportedly diagnosed cytomegalovirus status. Investigators reported 164 TCR beta chains as tied to cytomegalovirus.

Regarding this clone: Its specificity is unknown.

The assay was immunoSEQ multiplex PCR, and TCRdb's table has in-frame clones only and misses some. The sample records some 200,000 clones, about 80% being singletons. The V segment lost 4 bases and the J segment 4 bases; nucleotides outside the gene matches: 8. The CDR3 is 16 residues long. Germline V gene data show CDR1 as SGDLS and CDR2 as YYNGEE. This TCR was sampled from a woman in her late teens or twenties in good health and CMV-seropositive. The sample comprised PBMCs. V usage is TRBV9 and J usage is TRBJ2-1; 10 bases are shared with TRBD2. The CDR3 sequence: CASSTSSGGYYNEQFF. The CDR3 region has the DNA TGTGCCAGCAGCACATCTAGCGGGGGATATTACAATGAGCAGTTCTTC.